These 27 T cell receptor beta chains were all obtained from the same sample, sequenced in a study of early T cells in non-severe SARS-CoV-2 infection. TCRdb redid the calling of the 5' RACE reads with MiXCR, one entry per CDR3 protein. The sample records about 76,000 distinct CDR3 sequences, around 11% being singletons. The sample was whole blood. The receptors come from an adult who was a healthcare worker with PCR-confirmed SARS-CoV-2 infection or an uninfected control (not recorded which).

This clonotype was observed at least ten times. The DNA of the CDR3 is TGTGCCAGCAGCTTAAGCTGGGGGAATGGCTACACCTTC. Its translation is CASSLSWGNGYTF. V usage is TRBV11-2 and J usage is TRBJ1-2; D perhaps matches TRBD1 (5 bases). The CDR3 loop spans 13 amino acids. In germline, CDR1 is SGHAT, CDR2 FQNNGV. Trimming left V 2 bases short and J 6 bases short, with 10 bases between.

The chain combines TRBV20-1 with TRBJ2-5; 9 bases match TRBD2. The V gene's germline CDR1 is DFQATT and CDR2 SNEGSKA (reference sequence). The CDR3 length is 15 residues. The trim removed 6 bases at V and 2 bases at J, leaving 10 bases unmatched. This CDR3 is CSANSGGRKQETQYF. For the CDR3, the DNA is TGCAGTGCAAATAGCGGGGGTCGCAAACAAGAGACCCAGTACTTC.

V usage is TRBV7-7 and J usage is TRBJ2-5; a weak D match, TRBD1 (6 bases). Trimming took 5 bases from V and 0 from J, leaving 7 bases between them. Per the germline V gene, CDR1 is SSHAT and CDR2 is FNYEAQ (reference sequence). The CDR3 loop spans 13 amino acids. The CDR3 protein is CASSRDNQETQYF. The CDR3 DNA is TGTGCCAGCAGCCGGGACAACCAAGAGACCCAGTACTTC.

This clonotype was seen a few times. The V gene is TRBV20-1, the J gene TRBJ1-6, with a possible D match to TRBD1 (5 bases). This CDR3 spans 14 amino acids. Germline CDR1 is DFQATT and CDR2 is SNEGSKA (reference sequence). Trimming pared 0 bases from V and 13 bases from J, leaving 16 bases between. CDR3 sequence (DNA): TGCAGTGCTAGAGATCAACAGGACCGTTTGCCCCTCCACTTT. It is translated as CSARDQQDRLPLHF.

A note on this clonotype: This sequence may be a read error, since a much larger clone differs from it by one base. CDR3 coding DNA: TGTCCCACCAGTGACCCCATAGCGGGGGGAAGGGATACGCAGTATTTT. This gives the protein CPTSDPIAGGRDTQYF. This chain connects TRBV24-1 to TRBJ2-3, with TRBD2 matching 10 bases. CDR1 and CDR2 (germline): KGHDR, SFDVKD. This CDR3 is built from 16 residues.

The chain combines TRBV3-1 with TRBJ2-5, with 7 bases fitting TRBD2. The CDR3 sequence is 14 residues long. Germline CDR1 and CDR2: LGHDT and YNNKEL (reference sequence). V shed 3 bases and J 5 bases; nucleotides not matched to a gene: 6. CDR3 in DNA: TGTGCCAGCAGCCAGGCTAGCGGCAGGGAGACCCAGTACTTC. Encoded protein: CASSQASGRETQYF.

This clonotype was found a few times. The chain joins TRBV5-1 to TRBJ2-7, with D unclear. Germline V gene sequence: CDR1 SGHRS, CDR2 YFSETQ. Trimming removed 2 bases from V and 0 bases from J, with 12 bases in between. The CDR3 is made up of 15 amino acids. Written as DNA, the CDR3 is TGCGCCAGCAGCTTAGGGTATGCAGCCTCCTACGAGCAGTACTTC. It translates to CASSLGYAASYEQYF.

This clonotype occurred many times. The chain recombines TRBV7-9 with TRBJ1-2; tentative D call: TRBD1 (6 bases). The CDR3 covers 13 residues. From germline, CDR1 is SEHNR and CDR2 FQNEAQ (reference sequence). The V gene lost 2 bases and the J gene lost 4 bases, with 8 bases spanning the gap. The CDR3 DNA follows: TGTGCCAGCAGCTTAAGGGACACCTATGGCTACACCTTC. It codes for CASSLRDTYGYTF.

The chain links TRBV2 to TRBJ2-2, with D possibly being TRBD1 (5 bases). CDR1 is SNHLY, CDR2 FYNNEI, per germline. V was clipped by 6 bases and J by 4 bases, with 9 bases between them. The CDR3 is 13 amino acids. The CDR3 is CASRGLSTGELFF. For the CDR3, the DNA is TGTGCCAGCAGGGGGCTCAGCACCGGGGAGCTGTTTTTT.

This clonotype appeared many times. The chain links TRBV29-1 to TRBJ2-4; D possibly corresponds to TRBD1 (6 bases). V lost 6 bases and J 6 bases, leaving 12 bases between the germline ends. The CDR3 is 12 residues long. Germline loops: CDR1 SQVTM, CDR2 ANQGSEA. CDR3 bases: TGCAGCGTGTCGATACAGGGAAACATTCAGTACTTC. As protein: CSVSIQGNIQYF.

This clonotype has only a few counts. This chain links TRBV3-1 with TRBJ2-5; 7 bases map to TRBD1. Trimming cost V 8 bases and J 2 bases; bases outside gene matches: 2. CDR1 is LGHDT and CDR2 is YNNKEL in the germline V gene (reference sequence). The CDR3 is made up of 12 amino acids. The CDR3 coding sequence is TGTGCCAGCCGGACAGGACAAGAGACCCAGTACTTC. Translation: CASRTGQETQYF.

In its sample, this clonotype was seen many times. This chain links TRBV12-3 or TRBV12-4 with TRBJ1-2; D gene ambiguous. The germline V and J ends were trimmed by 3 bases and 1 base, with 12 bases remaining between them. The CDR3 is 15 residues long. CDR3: CASSLNRQFNYGYTF. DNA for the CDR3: TGTGCCAGCAGTTTGAATCGGCAGTTTAACTATGGCTACACCTTC.

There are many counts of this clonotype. Written as DNA, the CDR3 is TGTGCCAGCAGCCAAGATAGGCCTAGCGGGACGAATGAGCAGTTCTTC. It yields the protein CASSQDRPSGTNEQFF. The chain combines TRBV3-1 with TRBJ2-1, with 9 bases fitting TRBD2. The CDR3 extends over 16 amino acids. Unmatched junction bases numbered 7, after V lost 0 bases and J lost 7 bases. Germline assignment: CDR1 LGHDT and CDR2 YNNKEL (reference sequence).

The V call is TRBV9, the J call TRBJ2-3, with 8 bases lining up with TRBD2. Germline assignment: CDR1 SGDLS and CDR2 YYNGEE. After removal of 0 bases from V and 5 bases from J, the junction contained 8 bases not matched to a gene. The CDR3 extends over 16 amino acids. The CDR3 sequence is CASSVGSGAYGDTQYF. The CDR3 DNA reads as TGTGCCAGCAGCGTAGGTAGCGGGGCCTATGGAGATACGCAGTATTTT.

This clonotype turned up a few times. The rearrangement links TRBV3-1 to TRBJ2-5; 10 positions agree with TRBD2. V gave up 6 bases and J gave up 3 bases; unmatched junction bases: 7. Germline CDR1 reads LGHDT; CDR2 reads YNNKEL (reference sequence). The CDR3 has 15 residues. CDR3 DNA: TGTGCCAGCAGTCCCGGGACTAGCGCTAAAGAGACCCAGTACTTC. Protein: CASSPGTSAKETQYF.

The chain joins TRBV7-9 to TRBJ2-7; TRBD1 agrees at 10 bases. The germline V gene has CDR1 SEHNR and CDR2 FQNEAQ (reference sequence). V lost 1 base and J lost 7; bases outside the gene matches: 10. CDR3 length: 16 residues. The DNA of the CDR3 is TGTGCCAGCAGCTTAGGACAGGGGGCCGGCCTCAGGGAGCAGTACTTC. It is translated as CASSLGQGAGLREQYF.

The CDR3 loop reads CASSLRHGSNTGELFF. The CDR3 nucleotides are TGTGCCAGCAGCCTCCGACATGGGTCTAACACCGGGGAGCTGTTTTTT. V and J are TRBV5-5 and TRBJ2-2, with unresolved D. Deletions cut 4 bases from V and 2 bases from J, with 15 bases between. The CDR3 has 16 residues. The germline V gene has CDR1 SGHKS and CDR2 YYEKEE (reference sequence).

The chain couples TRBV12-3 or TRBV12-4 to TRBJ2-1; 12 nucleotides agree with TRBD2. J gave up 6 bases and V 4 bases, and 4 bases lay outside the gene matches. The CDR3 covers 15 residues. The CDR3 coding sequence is TGTGCCAGCAGTTCTAGCGGGGGGGGCGTCAATGAGCAGTTCTTC. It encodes CASSSSGGGVNEQFF.

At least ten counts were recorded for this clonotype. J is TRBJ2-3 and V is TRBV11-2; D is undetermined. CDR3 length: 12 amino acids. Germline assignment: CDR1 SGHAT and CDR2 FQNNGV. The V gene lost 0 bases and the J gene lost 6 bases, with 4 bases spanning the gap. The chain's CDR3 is CASSLEGDTQYF. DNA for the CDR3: TGTGCCAGCAGCTTAGAGGGGGATACGCAGTATTTT.

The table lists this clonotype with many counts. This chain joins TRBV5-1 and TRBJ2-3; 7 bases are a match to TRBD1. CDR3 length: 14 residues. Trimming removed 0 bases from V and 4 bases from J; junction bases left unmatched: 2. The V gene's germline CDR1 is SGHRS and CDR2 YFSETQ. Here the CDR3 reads CASSLAGTADTQYF. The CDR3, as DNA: TGCGCCAGCAGCTTGGCCGGGACAGCAGATACGCAGTATTTT.

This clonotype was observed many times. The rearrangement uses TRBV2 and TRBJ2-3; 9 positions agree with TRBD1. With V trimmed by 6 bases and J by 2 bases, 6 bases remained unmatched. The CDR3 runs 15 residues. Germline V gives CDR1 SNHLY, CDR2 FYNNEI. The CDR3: CASRAGTGPTDTQYF. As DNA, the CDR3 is TGTGCCAGCAGGGCCGGGACAGGGCCCACAGATACGCAGTATTTT.

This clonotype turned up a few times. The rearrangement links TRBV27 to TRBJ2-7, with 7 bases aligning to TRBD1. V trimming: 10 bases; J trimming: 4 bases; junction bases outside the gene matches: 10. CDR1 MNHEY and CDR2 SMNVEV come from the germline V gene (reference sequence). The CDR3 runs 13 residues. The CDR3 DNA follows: TGTGCCACCGGACAGGAGGCCCCTTACGAGCAGTACTTC. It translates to CATGQEAPYEQYF.

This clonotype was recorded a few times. CDR3 loop: CASSEPGRRGNTIYF. The CDR3 coding sequence is TGTGCCAGCAGTGAACCGGGACGGCGGGGAAACACCATATATTTT. The chain joins TRBV12-3 or TRBV12-4 to TRBJ1-3; tentative D call: TRBD1 (5 bases). Trimming took 5 bases from V and 4 from J, leaving 15 bases between them. The CDR3 length is 15 residues.

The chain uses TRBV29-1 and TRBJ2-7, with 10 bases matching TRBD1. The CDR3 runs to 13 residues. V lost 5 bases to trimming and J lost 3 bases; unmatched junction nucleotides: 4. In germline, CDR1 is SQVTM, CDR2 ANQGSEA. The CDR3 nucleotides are TGCAGCGTTCGGACAGGGGGAAGCTACGAGCAGTACTTC. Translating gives CSVRTGGSYEQYF.

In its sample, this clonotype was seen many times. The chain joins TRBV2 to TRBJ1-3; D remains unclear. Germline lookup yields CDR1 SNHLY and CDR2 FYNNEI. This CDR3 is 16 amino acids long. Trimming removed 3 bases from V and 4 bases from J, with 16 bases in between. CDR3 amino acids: CASSDPSGMKGNTIYF. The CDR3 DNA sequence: TGTGCCAGCAGTGACCCTTCGGGAATGAAAGGAAACACCATATATTTT.

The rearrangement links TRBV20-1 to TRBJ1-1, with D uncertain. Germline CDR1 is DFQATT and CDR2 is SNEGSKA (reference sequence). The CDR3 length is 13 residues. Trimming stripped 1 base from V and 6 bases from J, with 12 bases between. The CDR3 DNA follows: TGCAGTGCTAGAGTAGGTGGGGTCGCTGAAGCTTTCTTT. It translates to CSARVGGVAEAFF.

This CDR3 is CSVVQLGSSGANVLTF. As DNA, the CDR3 is TGCAGCGTTGTGCAGCTAGGAAGCTCTGGGGCCAACGTCCTGACTTTC. This chain uses TRBV29-1 with TRBJ2-6; D is ambiguous. CDR3 length: 16 residues. Trimming pared 4 bases from V and 0 bases from J, leaving 13 bases between. CDR1 and CDR2 from the germline V gene are SQVTM and ANQGSEA.